These T cell receptor beta chains were read from a single sample in a study of T cell responses to AZD1222 COVID-19 vaccine. This table comes from immunoSEQ multiplex PCR, and its TCRdb copy is limited to in-frame clones, with some not included. The sample contains some 80,000 clones, 88% of which appear only once. The sample consisted of peripheral blood, taken on day 0 of MenACWY control vaccination. Receptors originate from an adult in good health. Both conserved end residues are trimmed from each CDR3.

TRBV6-2/TRBV6-3 ASSPSWSGGVQETQY
TRBV5-4 ASSQGLMETQY
TRBV2 ASSTGGYTGELF
TRBV10-3 AISESETGGAEQY
TRBV19 ASSPLADRVSYGYT
TRBV12-3/TRBV12-4 ASSQGGAKF
TRBV6-6 ASRRLETQY
TRBV21-1 ASSKELRQTYGYT
TRBV5-6 ASSFSGQGPHEQY
TRBV7-2 ASCKFGNSPLH
TRBV28 ASSPGGANVLT
TRBV11-2 ASSLGQGKATGELF
TRBV12-3/TRBV12-4 ASGGGNRRAF
TRBV11-2 ASSLDEPDPGNTIY
TRBV6-2/TRBV6-3 ASSTVGSYAF
TRBV11-2 ASSLGTSGVGTQY
TRBV10-3 AISESGRGTEAF
TRBV4-3 ASSHAKGTGELF
TRBV7-9 ASSHTGGEAF
TRBV30 AWSLGSRAPQH
TRBV25-1 ASSEYGRLF
TRBV4-3 ASSQDRGGNYGYT
TRBV7-3 ASSFYRSANTGELF
TRBV29-1 SVGGLLNTEAF
TRBV27 ASSFRGVGQPQH
TRBV18 ASSPGIQETQY
TRBV12-5 ASGLLAGGWLNTEAF
TRBV28 ASRGGGSGTEAF
TRBV6-5 ASSYSSTEQF
TRBV4-1 ASSHVGRRGNGYT
TRBV9 ASTISGGANTGELF
TRBV6-5 ASTYRVGNTEAF
TRBV3-1/TRBV3-2 ASSQDRVGLGQPQH
TRBV6-5 ASSYLPGNTIY
TRBV19 ASSIGREKLF